This T cell receptor (beta chain) was sequenced in a study of PD-1 blockade in classical Hodgkin lymphoma. V lost 4 bases, J lost 0 bases, and 9 bases lay in between. CDR1 and CDR2 (germline): SQVTM, ANQGSEA. This CDR3 spans 13 amino acids. Time point: newly diagnosed, previously untreated cHL patient sample. Produced via immunoSEQ multiplex PCR; TCRdb's table is partial and in-frame only. The top ten hold around 3.8% of the sample, which has around 30,000 clones, approximately 89% seen once. The chain has TRBV29-1 and TRBJ1-1, with D perhaps matching TRBD1 (5 bases). Sequenced input: peripheral blood mononuclear cells (PBMCs). This clonotype was sampled from a human donor with classical Hodgkin lymphoma. The CDR3 bases are TGCAGCGTTGGAGGGGTGATGAACACTGAAGCTTTCTTT. Its protein product is CSVGGVMNTEAFF.